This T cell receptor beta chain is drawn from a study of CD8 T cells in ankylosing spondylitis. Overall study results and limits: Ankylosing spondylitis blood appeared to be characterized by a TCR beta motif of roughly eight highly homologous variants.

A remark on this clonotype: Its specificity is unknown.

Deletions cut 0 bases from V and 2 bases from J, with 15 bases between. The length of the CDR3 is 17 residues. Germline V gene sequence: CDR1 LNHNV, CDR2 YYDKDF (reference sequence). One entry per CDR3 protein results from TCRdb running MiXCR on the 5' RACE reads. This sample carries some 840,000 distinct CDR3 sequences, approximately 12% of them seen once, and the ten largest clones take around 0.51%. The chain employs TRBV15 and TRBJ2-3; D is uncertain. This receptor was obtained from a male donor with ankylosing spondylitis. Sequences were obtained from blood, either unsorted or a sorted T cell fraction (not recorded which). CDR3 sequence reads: CATSRDRMGSYTDTQYF. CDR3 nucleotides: TGTGCCACCAGCAGAGATCGTATGGGCAGCTACACAGATACGCAGTATTTT.